This T cell receptor beta chain was captured by sequencing in a study of response to subunit inactivated influenza vaccine. TCRdb reprocessed the RT-PCR reads with MiXCR, giving one entry per CDR3 protein. The table shows approximately 500,000 distinct CDR3 sequences, with roughly 25% occurring only once. With 1 base clipped from V and 4 bases from J, the junction kept 8 bases outside the gene matches. CDR3 length: 18 residues. Germline CDR1 and CDR2: SGHRS and YFSETQ. The same data also contributed to another study, on T cells expressing NK-cell markers. As reported in that work: The cDNA for TCR beta came from 5'RACE template switching with UMIs. Researchers got TCR beta repertoires out of sorted CD3+CD56+NKG2C+, CD3+CD56+NKG2C- and CD3+CD56-NKG2C+ T cells. Seven donors tested HCMV-seropositive and one tested seronegative among the eight sequenced. Dominant NKG2C+ clonotypes were found to form about 1.0-7.5% of CD8+ T cells in more than five donors. For a handful of donors, these clonotypes were likewise the leading ones in the CD3+CD56-NKG2C+ fraction.

The TCR comes from a middle-aged man who received an inactivated influenza vaccine. The sample here was CD4+ T cells sorted from PBMCs, taken 11 to 12 days after vaccination. The V and J genes are TRBV5-1 and TRBJ2-2, with 12 positions matching TRBD2. CDR3 DNA sequence: TGCGCCAGCAGCTTGACCCGACTAGCGGGAGTGTCCACCGGGGAGCTGTTTTTT. Translation: CASSLTRLAGVSTGELFF. The variable domain in full, completed from reference TRBV5-1 and TRBJ2-2, reads KAGVTQTPRYLIKTRGQQVTLSCSPISGHRSVSWYQQTPGQGLQFLFEYFSETQRNKGNFPGRFSGRQFSNSRSEMNVSTLELGDSALYLCASSLTRLAGVSTGELFFGEGSRLTVL.